Each of the 5 T cell receptor beta chains below was sequenced from the same sample in a study of T-cell memory formation after mild COVID-19. TCRdb reanalysed the 5' RACE reads using MiXCR and keeps one entry per CDR3 protein. The sample has hundreds of thousands of distinct CDR3 sequences; less than 25% are singletons. The specimen was PBMCs or a T cell subset sorted from them (not recorded which). Receptor source: a man between 18 and 29 years old who had mild COVID-19 (a few samples of this study predate the infection). Cell type and time point are not known.

This sequence joins TRBV21-1 and TRBJ2-1; the DNA was not compared with TRBD1, the D call given in the table. TRBV21-1 is a pseudogene locus. CDR3 size: 20 residues. The CDR3 spells CASRRGGDQKRRSSYNEQFF. The CDR3 DNA reads TGTGCCAGCCGAAGAGGCGGGGACCAAAAGAGACGGAGCTCCTACAATGAGCAGTTCTTC.

Turning to this clonotype: An end of the junction differs from the germline gene, which may be a read error. The chain couples TRBV4-3 to TRBJ2-2; TRBD2 is a possible D gene (5 bases). This CDR3 has 15 amino acids. From germline, CDR1 is LGHNA and CDR2 YSLEER. CDR3 residues: CASSQDLGFTGKLFF. Here the CDR3 DNA reads TGCGCCAGCAGCCAAGATCTCGGGTTTACCGGGAAGCTGTTTTTT.

This clonotype has only a few counts. The chain uses TRBV29-1 and TRBJ1-1, with D possibly TRBD1 on 5 matching bases. The CDR3 sequence is 12 residues long. Germline assignment: CDR1 SQVTM and CDR2 ANQGSEA. Trimming took off 7 bases at V and 0 bases at J, with 9 bases between the two ends. The CDR3 is CSGGQLNTEAFF. Written as DNA, the CDR3 is TGCAGCGGTGGACAACTGAACACTGAAGCTTTCTTT.

This clonotype has more than one count but fewer than ten. V usage is TRBV20-1 and J usage is TRBJ2-1; D not resolved. The CDR3 totals 10 residues. Trimming stripped 3 bases from V and 15 bases from J, with 12 bases between. In germline, CDR1 is DFQATT, CDR2 SNEGSKA (reference sequence). The CDR3 loop is CSARMDGLFF. DNA for the CDR3: TGCAGTGCTAGGATGGACGGGCTGTTCTTC.

This chain links TRBV7-9 with TRBJ1-3; no reliable D call. V shed 5 bases and J shed 9 bases, with 14 bases lying between them. Germline-derived CDR1 and CDR2 are SEHNR and FQNEAQ (reference sequence). The length of the CDR3 is 13 residues. CDR3 sequence reads: CASSPDPGATIYF. In nucleotides, the CDR3 is TGTGCCAGCAGCCCCGACCCGGGAGCCACCATATATTTT.